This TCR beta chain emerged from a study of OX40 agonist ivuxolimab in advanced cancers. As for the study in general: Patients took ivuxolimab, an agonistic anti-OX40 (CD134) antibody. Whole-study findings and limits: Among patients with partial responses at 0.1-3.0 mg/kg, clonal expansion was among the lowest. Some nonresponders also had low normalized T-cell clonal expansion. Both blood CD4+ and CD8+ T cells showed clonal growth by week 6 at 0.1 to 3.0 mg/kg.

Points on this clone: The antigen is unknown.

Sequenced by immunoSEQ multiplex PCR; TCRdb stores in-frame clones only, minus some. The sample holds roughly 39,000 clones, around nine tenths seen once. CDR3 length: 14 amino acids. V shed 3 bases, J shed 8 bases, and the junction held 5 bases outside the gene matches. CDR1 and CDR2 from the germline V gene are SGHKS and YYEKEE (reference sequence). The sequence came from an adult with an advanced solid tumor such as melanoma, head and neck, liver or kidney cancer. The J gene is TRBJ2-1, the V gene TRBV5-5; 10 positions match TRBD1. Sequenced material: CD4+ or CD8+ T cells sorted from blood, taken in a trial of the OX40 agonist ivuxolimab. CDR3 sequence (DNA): TGTGCCAGCAGCTGGGCCGGGACAGGGGATGAGCAGTTCTTC. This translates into CASSWAGTGDEQFF.